The source of this T cell receptor beta chain is a study of T cells expressing NK-cell markers. Study as a whole: Within the sequenced cohort of eight donors, seven exhibited HCMV seropositivity and one was seronegative. Study results and limitations: Four donors showed these clonotypes also leading the CD3+CD56-NKG2C+ fraction.

About this clonotype itself: Antigen specificity is unknown.

TCRdb derives one entry per CDR3 protein from the 5' RACE reads, leaving out DNA. Its table lists 250,000 to 300,000 distinct CDR3 sequences. The CDR3 consists of 13 residues. CDR1 is LNHNV, CDR2 YYDKDF, per germline (reference sequence). The chain is built from TRBV15 and TRBJ2-7. The sample comprised blood T cells: a sorted CD56 or NKG2C T cell subset, CD4+ or CD8+ T cells, or bulk PBMC T cells (not recorded which). The receptor was isolated from a young man in good health. The CDR3 spells CATSRGSDPEQYF. Supplemented by reference TRBV15 and TRBJ2-7, the full variable domain reads DAMVIQNPRYQVTQFGKPVTLSCSQTLNHNVMYWYQQKSSQAPKLLFHYYDKDFNNEADTPDNFQSRRPNTSFCFLDIRSPGLGDTAMYLCATSRGSDPEQYFGPGTRLTVT.